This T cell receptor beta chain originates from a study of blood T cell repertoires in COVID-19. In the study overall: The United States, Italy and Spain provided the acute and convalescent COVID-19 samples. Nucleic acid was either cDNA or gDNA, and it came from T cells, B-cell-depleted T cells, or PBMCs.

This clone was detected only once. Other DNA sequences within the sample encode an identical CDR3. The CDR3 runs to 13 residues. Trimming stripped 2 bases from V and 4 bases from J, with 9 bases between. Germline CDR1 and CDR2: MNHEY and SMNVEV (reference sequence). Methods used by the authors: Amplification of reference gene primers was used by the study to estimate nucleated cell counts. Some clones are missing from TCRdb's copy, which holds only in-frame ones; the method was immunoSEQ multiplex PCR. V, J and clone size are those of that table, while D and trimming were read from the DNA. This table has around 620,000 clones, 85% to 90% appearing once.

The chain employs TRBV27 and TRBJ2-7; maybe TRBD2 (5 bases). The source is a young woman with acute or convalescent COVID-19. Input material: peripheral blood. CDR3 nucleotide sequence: TGTGCCAGCAGTTTAGCGGGCACATACGAGCAGTACTTC. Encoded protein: CASSLAGTYEQYF.